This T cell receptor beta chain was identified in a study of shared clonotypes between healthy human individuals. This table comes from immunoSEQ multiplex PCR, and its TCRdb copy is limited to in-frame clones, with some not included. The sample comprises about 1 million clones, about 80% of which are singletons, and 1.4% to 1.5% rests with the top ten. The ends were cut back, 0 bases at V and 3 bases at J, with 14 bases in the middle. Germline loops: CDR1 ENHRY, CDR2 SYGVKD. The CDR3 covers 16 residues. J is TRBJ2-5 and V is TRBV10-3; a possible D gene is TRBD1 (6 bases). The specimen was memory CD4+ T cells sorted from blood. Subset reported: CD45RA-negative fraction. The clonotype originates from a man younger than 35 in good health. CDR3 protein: CAISESGHGGEETQYF. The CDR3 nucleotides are TGTGCCATCAGTGAGTCGGGACATGGTGGAGAAGAGACCCAGTACTTC.